These 18 T cell receptor beta chains were sequenced from one sample in a study of response to subunit inactivated influenza vaccine. MiXCR, applied by TCRdb to the RT-PCR reads, yields one record per CDR3 protein. This sample has hundreds of thousands of distinct CDR3 sequences; 20% to 25% occur once, and the top ten carry 10%. The sample consisted of PBMCs from blood, taken 21 months after vaccination. Receptors originate from a man between 50 and 69 years old who received an inactivated influenza vaccine.

This rearrangement joins TRBV20-1 to TRBJ1-2, with TRBD1 identical over 7 bases. This CDR3 region has 13 residues. Per germline, CDR1 DFQATT and CDR2 SNEGSKA (reference sequence). Trimming cost V 6 bases and J 8 bases; bases outside gene matches: 12. The chain's CDR3 is CSATDRAKSGYTF. Here the CDR3 DNA reads TGCAGTGCCACCGACAGGGCCAAGAGCGGCTACACCTTC.

The chain links TRBV2 to TRBJ2-3; 9 bases match TRBD2. Germline values: CDR1 SNHLY, CDR2 FYNNEI. The CDR3 is 14 amino acids. With V trimmed by 3 bases and J by 3 bases, 1 base remained unmatched. Written as DNA, the CDR3 is TGTGCCAGCAGTGATAGCGGGGGTACAGATACGCAGTATTTT. It codes for CASSDSGGTDTQYF.

This chain links TRBV12-3 or TRBV12-4 with TRBJ2-1, with 9 nucleotides matching TRBD2. The V gene end was trimmed by 8 bases and the J gene end by 8 bases; junction bases not matched to a gene: 4. This CDR3 is 12 amino acids long. Here the CDR3 DNA reads TGTGCCAGCCTAGCGGGGCTATATGAGCAGTTCTTC. Translating it yields CASLAGLYEQFF.

This chain joins TRBV20-1 and TRBJ1-5, with D possibly being TRBD1 (5 bases). The CDR3 contains 13 residues. V was trimmed by 0 bases and J by 6 bases, leaving 9 bases between them. Germline lookup yields CDR1 DFQATT and CDR2 SNEGSKA (reference sequence). The CDR3 DNA is TGCAGTGCTAGAGAGCGGGGGGGTCAGCCCCAGCATTTT. As protein: CSARERGGQPQHF.

The chain uses TRBV28 and TRBJ2-1; D unresolved. The length of the CDR3 is 11 residues. The germline V gene encodes CDR1 MDHEN and CDR2 SYDVKM. Deletions cut 7 bases from V and 8 bases from J, with 9 bases between. The CDR3 loop reads CASIGIDEQFF. In nucleotides, the CDR3 is TGTGCCAGCATAGGTATCGATGAGCAGTTCTTC.

The chain links TRBV7-2 to TRBJ2-7; D ambiguous. The germline gives CDR1 SGHTA, CDR2 FQGNSA. The CDR3 extends over 15 amino acids. With 1 base removed from V and 0 bases from J, the gap between germline ends came to 10 bases. The CDR3 DNA follows: TGTGCCAGCAGCTTAGTGGCCGGCGACTCCTACGAGCAGTACTTC. It yields the protein CASSLVAGDSYEQYF.

This clonotype was found many times. The chain links TRBV15 to TRBJ1-2; D ambiguous. The CDR3 consists of 15 residues. Germline V CDR1 and CDR2: LNHNV, YYDKDF (reference sequence). V was clipped by 0 bases and J by 1 base, with 9 bases between them. The CDR3: CATSRDVWGNYGYTF. The DNA for the CDR3 is TGTGCCACCAGCAGAGATGTGTGGGGTAACTATGGCTACACCTTC.

DNA for the CDR3: TGTGCCAGCAGCTTGGTGGGACTAGCGGTCACAGATACGCAGTATTTT. This sequence encodes CASSLVGLAVTDTQYF. V is TRBV5-4 and J is TRBJ2-3, with 11 bases identical to TRBD2. The CDR3 spans 16 residues. Per germline, CDR1 SGHNT and CDR2 YYREEE (reference sequence). Unmatched junction bases numbered 2, after V lost 0 bases and J lost 2 bases.

The chain carries TRBV10-3 and TRBJ2-5; 8 positions agree with TRBD2. CDR1 is ENHRY and CDR2 is SYGVKD in the germline V gene. The V and J ends lost 6 bases and 5 bases, in that order; junction bases with no gene match: 14. The CDR3 is 16 residues long. Here the CDR3 reads CAISPSGTRGRETQYF. CDR3 DNA sequence: TGTGCCATCAGCCCGTCCGGGACTAGGGGCCGGGAGACCCAGTACTTC.

The chain is built from TRBV29-1 and TRBJ2-7; 8 positions agree with TRBD1. CDR3 length: 14 amino acids. In germline, CDR1 is SQVTM, CDR2 ANQGSEA. The V gene end was trimmed by 6 bases and the J gene end by 1 base; junction bases not matched to a gene: 8. CDR3 region: CSVRTGYNSYEQYF. The DNA of the CDR3 is TGCAGCGTAAGGACAGGGTATAATTCCTACGAGCAGTACTTC.

V gene TRBV4-2 combines with J gene TRBJ2-2; no firm D call. Trimming cost V 4 bases and J 8 bases, with 11 bases left between them. The germline V gene has CDR1 LGHNA and CDR2 YNFKEQ. The CDR3 runs to 13 residues. CDR3 loop: CASSPPRAGELFF. CDR3 coding DNA: TGTGCCAGCAGCCCCCCCCGGGCGGGGGAGCTGTTTTTT.

This clonotype came up a few times. In DNA form, the CDR3 reads TGCAGCGTTGGGGACATAAATCAGCCCCAGCATTTT. This translates into CSVGDINQPQHF. The rearrangement uses TRBV29-1 and TRBJ1-5; the D gene is possibly TRBD1 (6 bases). The germline gives CDR1 SQVTM, CDR2 ANQGSEA. Trimming pared 4 bases from V and 4 bases from J, leaving 8 bases between. The CDR3 contains 12 residues.

By frequency in the sample, this clonotype is large. This sequence joins TRBV7-9 and TRBJ1-1; TRBD1 matches at 9 bases. The CDR3 is made up of 13 amino acids. With V trimmed by 1 base and J by 10 bases, 4 bases remained unmatched. Germline CDR1 is SEHNR and CDR2 is FQNEAQ (reference sequence). The CDR3 is CASSLEQGASAFF. CDR3 DNA: TGTGCCAGCAGCTTAGAACAGGGGGCATCAGCTTTCTTT.

In its sample, this clonotype was seen many times. The chain couples TRBV3-1 to TRBJ1-1; TRBD1 matches 11 bases. This CDR3 comprises 16 residues. Per germline, CDR1 LGHDT and CDR2 YNNKEL (reference sequence). Losses at the gene ends were 4 bases for V and 4 bases for J; bases not matched to a gene: 8. CDR3 in amino acids: CASSRRTGGLGTEAFF. The CDR3 DNA is TGTGCCAGCAGCCGCCGGACAGGGGGCTTGGGCACTGAAGCTTTCTTT.

The chain uses TRBV11-2 and TRBJ1-2; TRBD1 might be the D (5 bases). V was pared by 5 bases and J by 8 bases, with 21 bases between. The germline gives CDR1 SGHAT, CDR2 FQNNGV. This CDR3 comprises 15 residues. The CDR3 sequence: CASSGMGPRTRGYTF. The CDR3 region has the DNA TGTGCCAGCAGCGGAATGGGACCCCGGACACGCGGCTACACCTTC.

This clonotype occurred a few times. The chain joins TRBV19 to TRBJ2-1; 7 nucleotides agree with TRBD1. The V gene end was trimmed by 2 bases and the J gene end by 6 bases; junction bases not matched to a gene: 7. The CDR3 runs to 15 residues. From germline, CDR1 is LNHDA and CDR2 SQIVND (reference sequence). In DNA, the CDR3 is TGTGCCAGTAGTATAATCGGTCCAGGGGGCAATGAGCAGTTCTTC. As protein: CASSIIGPGGNEQFF.

The V gene is TRBV28, the J gene TRBJ2-1, with 11 bases identical to TRBD2. V shed 1 base, J shed 3 bases, and the junction held 2 bases outside the gene matches. Germline loops: CDR1 MDHEN, CDR2 SYDVKM. The CDR3 contains 16 residues. The CDR3, as DNA: TGTGCCAGCAGTTTATTAGCGGGGGGGCTCTACAATGAGCAGTTCTTC. Protein: CASSLLAGGLYNEQFF. Drawing the rest from reference TRBV28 and TRBJ2-1, the complete variable domain is DVKVTQSSRYLVKRTGEKVFLECVQDMDHENMFWYRQDPGLGLRLIYFSYDVKMKEKGDIPEGYSVSREKKERFSLILESASTNQTSMYLCASSLLAGGLYNEQFFGPGTRLTVL.

DNA of the CDR3: TGCAGTGCTTCCCCTGGCGCCTACTACAATGAGCAGTTCTTC. As protein: CSASPGAYYNEQFF. The chain employs TRBV20-1 and TRBJ2-1; D ambiguous. Germline V lookup: CDR1 DFQATT, CDR2 SNEGSKA (reference sequence). CDR3 length equals 14 residues. V was trimmed by 5 bases and J by 3 bases, leaving 14 bases between them.